The T cell receptor beta chain under discussion was sequenced for a study of cytomegalovirus exposure and HLA in healthy donors. General study points: First-cohort TCR clusters tended to co-occur in the 95 to 150 validation repertoires, a later analysis found. TCR beta chains numbering more than 150 were designated cytomegalovirus-associated.

The CDR3 sequence is 16 residues long. V lost 0 bases to trimming and J lost 4 bases; unmatched junction nucleotides: 7. Germline V lookup: CDR1 MNHEY, CDR2 SVGAGI. Generated by immunoSEQ multiplex PCR, the TCRdb table keeps only in-frame clones and is missing some. The table shows about 150,000 clones, with 75% to 90% occurring only once. With respect to this clone: No antigen is known for it.

This sequence originates from a man aged 18 to 29 in good health and CMV-seropositive. The V call is TRBV6-5, the J call TRBJ1-1, with 8 bases that match TRBD1. The material sequenced was PBMCs. Written as DNA, the CDR3 is TGTGCCAGCAGTTACTCCCAGGGGGCGTACAGCACTGAAGCTTTCTTT. The encoded protein is CASSYSQGAYSTEAFF.